This section outlines one TCR beta chain sequence together with its context. V trimming: 6 bases; J trimming: 6 bases; junction bases outside the gene matches: 7. CDR1 is SQVTM, CDR2 ANQGSEA, per germline. This CDR3 contains 13 residues. Method: immunoSEQ multiplex PCR; TCRdb's copy keeps in-frame clones and lacks some. Of approximately 170,000 clones in the sample, roughly 90% were seen once. The data derive from a study of blood T cell repertoires in COVID-19. Background on the study: Both acute and convalescent COVID-19 samples were obtained from the United States, Italy and Spain.

The specimen was peripheral blood. The chain carries TRBV29-1 and TRBJ1-4; 7 bases map to TRBD1. This TCR was recovered from a woman aged 65 to 85 with acute or convalescent COVID-19. As DNA, the CDR3 is TGCAGCGTACTCAAGGGGGCGGATGAAAAACTGTTTTTT. This sequence encodes CSVLKGADEKLFF.